The rows below give T cell receptor beta chains drawn from one sample of a study of cytomegalovirus exposure and HLA in healthy donors. TCRdb's table, derived via immunoSEQ multiplex PCR, lists solely in-frame clones and lacks some. The sample lists 180,000 or so clones, 75% to 85% occurring once. The sample comprised PBMCs. The receptors derive from a man between 18 and 35 years old in good health and CMV-seronegative. CDR3s include the opening cysteine and the closing phenylalanine or tryptophan. The order of the fields is J gene, V gene, clone size, D gene, CDR3 DNA, CDR3 protein. A D gene is named only where the DNA matches it firmly. Clone size is given for some rows only: seen once, a few or many times, or a class if the clone is expanded.

TRBJ2-7,TRBV6-1,once,-,TGTGCCAGCAGTGGTCCAGGAATCTCCTACGAGCAGTACTTC,CASSGPGISYEQYF
TRBJ1-1,TRBV6-1,-,TRBD1,TGTGCCAGTCGCCCGGGACAGGGCCTCAGGGGGGCTTTCTTT,CASRPGQGLRGAFF
TRBJ2-4,TRBV14,-,-,TGTGCCAGCAGCCCTACCCCCCTCTTAGCCAAAAACATTCAGTACTTC,CASSPTPLLAKNIQYF
TRBJ1-1,TRBV19,-,-,TGTGCCAGTAGTATAGGAGGGCCAGCAAGCACTGAAGCTTTCTTT,CASSIGGPASTEAFF
TRBJ2-4,TRBV6-5,-,-,TGTGCCAGCAGTTCTCCAGGTGAACTAGCCAAAAACATTCAGTACTTC,CASSSPGELAKNIQYF
TRBJ1-2,TRBV28,-,-,TGTGCCAGCAGCCGCCGGGGGGGGGTGAGGGGCTACACCTTC,CASSRRGGVRGYTF
TRBJ2-7,TRBV2,-,TRBD2,TGTGCCAGCAGTGAAGGGGGGGGTAGGGCCTACGAGCAGTACTTC,CASSEGGGRAYEQYF
TRBJ2-7,TRBV11-2,-,TRBD2,TGTGCCAGCAGCTTAAGTTCTTCTGGGGGGGTCTACGAGCAGTACTTC,CASSLSSSGGVYEQYF
TRBJ1-1,TRBV5-1,-,-,TGCGCCAGCAGCTTGGATCGGAACACTGAAGCTTTCTTT,CASSLDRNTEAFF
TRBJ2-7,TRBV7-9,once,-,TGTGCCAGCAGCATAGCCAGTCCCTACGAGCAGTACTTC,CASSIASPYEQYF
TRBJ1-1,TRBV15,-,TRBD1,TGTGCCACCAGCCTCGGGACAGGGAACACTGAAGCTTTCTTT,CATSLGTGNTEAFF
TRBJ2-2,TRBV19,-,-,TGTGCCCGCAATGGGCCTGCGAACACCGGGGAGCTGTTTTTT,CARNGPANTGELFF
TRBJ2-7,TRBV10-1,-,-,TGCGCCAACCGACAGGACGACCGCTACGAGCAGTACTTC,CANRQDDRYEQYF
TRBJ2-1,TRBV27,few,-,TGTGCCAGCAGTTGGGGTGAGCGGAACAATGAGCAGTTCTTC,CASSWGERNNEQFF
TRBJ2-7,TRBV30,-,-,TGTGCCTGGAATGGAGGGGGCGCCTGGGAGCAGTACTTC,CAWNGGGAWEQYF
TRBJ2-1,TRBV19,-,-,TGTGCCAGTAGTCAAGCCGGGAAAAGGTTCTTC,CASSQAGKRFF
TRBJ1-5,TRBV9,once,TRBD1,TGTGCCAGCAGCGTAGGAGGGGGCGATCAGCCCCAGCATTTT,CASSVGGGDQPQHF
TRBJ2-1,TRBV5-1,-,-,TGCGCCAGCAGCCCTCAACTCTCCTACAATGAGCAGTTCTTC,CASSPQLSYNEQFF
TRBJ2-7,TRBV10-1,once,-,TGCGCCAGCAGTAGCGCACGAAGCTCCTACGAGCAGTACTTC,CASSSARSSYEQYF
TRBJ2-3,TRBV13,-,TRBD2,TGTGCCAGCAGCCCTTCCGGGGGGGCCACAGATACGCAGTATTTT,CASSPSGGATDTQYF
TRBJ1-6,TRBV19,-,TRBD1,TGTGCCAGTGCCTCGAGGGGGCCTCCACTTTATAATTCACCCCTCCACTTT,CASASRGPPLYNSPLHF
TRBJ2-5,TRBV7-2,-,-,TGTGCCAGCAGCACCTGGGGGGCCCAGTACTTC,CASSTWGAQYF
TRBJ2-2,TRBV30,-,-,TGTGCCTGGAGTTCACAGACCAGCACCGGGGAGCTGTTTTTT,CAWSSQTSTGELFF
TRBJ1-2,TRBV6-6,-,-,TGTGCCAGCAGTCAATCACAGGGTGGCTACACCTTC,CASSQSQGGYTF
TRBJ2-7,TRBV28,-,-,TGTGCCAGCAGTTTATATCGGGGGGCGAGCTCCTACGAGCAGTACTTC,CASSLYRGASSYEQYF
TRBJ2-7,TRBV28,-,TRBD2,TGTGCCAGCAGGCCTACTAGCGGGCTTACCTACGAGCAGTACTTC,CASRPTSGLTYEQYF
TRBJ1-5,TRBV19,-,-,TGTGCCAGTAGTATTGGTGGGGAGCGGGATCAGCCCCAGCATTTT,CASSIGGERDQPQHF
TRBJ1-6,TRBV7-3,-,-,TGTGCCAGCAGCCCCGGGGGGACCTATAATTCACCCCTCCACTTT,CASSPGGTYNSPLHF
TRBJ2-5,TRBV2,-,TRBD1,TGTGCCAGCAGCCCGGACAGGGTCGAGACCCAGTACTTC,CASSPDRVETQYF
TRBJ2-1,TRBV4-2,-,-,TGTGCCAGCAGCCAGGTGGCTAGCGCCCGCTCCTACAATGAGCAGTTCTTC,CASSQVASARSYNEQFF
TRBJ1-5,TRBV28,-,TRBD1,TGTGCCAGCAGTGCCACCGGGACAGGCGTCTCTTATAGCAATCAGCCCCAGCATTTT,CASSATGTGVSYSNQPQHF